Listed here are 31 T cell receptor beta chains from one sample, sequenced in a study of early T cells in non-severe SARS-CoV-2 infection. TCRdb used MiXCR to reprocess the 5' RACE reads, holding one entry per CDR3 protein. Of 25,000 to 35,000 distinct CDR3 sequences listed, approximately 5.3% are singletons. Sequencing used whole blood. The receptor source for this set is an adult who was a healthcare worker with PCR-confirmed SARS-CoV-2 infection or an uninfected control (not recorded which).

This clonotype was detected many times. The rearrangement uses TRBV10-2 and TRBJ2-3; 10 bases map to TRBD2. CDR3 length: 15 amino acids. J lost 6 bases, V lost 6 bases, and 9 bases had no gene match. Germline V lookup: CDR1 WSHSY, CDR2 SAAADI. The CDR3 loop reads CASSPGLAGVDTQYF. In DNA form, the CDR3 reads TGCGCCAGCAGCCCCGGCCTAGCGGGAGTTGATACGCAGTATTTT.

This clonotype was observed many times. The chain joins TRBV7-9 to TRBJ2-7; 12 bases map to TRBD1. Trimming at V came to 1 base and at J to 4 bases, leaving 2 bases not matched to a gene. The CDR3 extends over 15 amino acids. Germline lookup yields CDR1 SEHNR and CDR2 FQNEAQ (reference sequence). The CDR3 region is CASSLGDRGRYEQYF. CDR3 bases: TGTGCCAGCAGCTTAGGGGACAGGGGGCGGTACGAGCAGTACTTC. Using reference TRBV7-9 and TRBJ2-7 for the parts outside the CDR3, the full variable domain is DTGVSQNPRHKITKRGQNVTFRCDPISEHNRLYWYRQTLGQGPEFLTYFQNEAQLEKSRLLSDRFSAERPKGSFSTLEIQRTEQGDSAMYLCASSLGDRGRYEQYFGPGTRLTVT.

In this sample, this clonotype turned up a few times. The rearrangement links TRBV20-1 to TRBJ2-1, with 7 bases matching TRBD2. The V segment lost 3 bases and the J segment 4 bases; nucleotides outside the gene matches: 3. Germline-derived CDR1 and CDR2 are DFQATT and SNEGSKA (reference sequence). The CDR3 covers 13 residues. CDR3 nucleotides: TGCAGTGCTAGCGGGACTATGTACAATGAGCAGTTCTTC. Its translation: CSASGTMYNEQFF.

This clonotype came up many times. The CDR3 region has the DNA TGCGCCAGCAGCCAGATCACCTCCTACAATGAGCAGTTCTTC. Translating gives CASSQITSYNEQFF. The gene calls are TRBV4-1 and TRBJ2-1; D is ambiguous. Germline assignment: CDR1 MGHRA and CDR2 YSYEKL. The CDR3 extends over 14 amino acids. Trimming removed 3 bases from V and 0 bases from J, with 6 bases in between.

This chain joins TRBV30 and TRBJ2-1; a possible D gene is TRBD2 (5 bases). V was trimmed by 2 bases and J by 6 bases, leaving 11 bases between them. CDR1 is GTSNPN and CDR2 is SVGIG in the germline V gene (reference sequence). This CDR3 is built from 13 residues. CDR3 loop: CAWSLGVPNEQFF. The CDR3 region has the DNA TGTGCCTGGAGTCTGGGAGTGCCCAATGAGCAGTTCTTC.

This clonotype was seen at least ten times. The chain links TRBV9 to TRBJ2-3, with D tentatively TRBD2 (5 bases). Trimming stripped 3 bases from V and 5 bases from J, with 22 bases between. CDR3 length equals 17 residues. Germline CDR1 reads SGDLS; CDR2 reads YYNGEE. CDR3 loop: CASSASPLARRGDTQYF. CDR3 coding DNA: TGTGCCAGCAGCGCGTCGCCGCTAGCCAGGAGAGGAGATACGCAGTATTTT.

This clonotype was observed at least ten times. The genes are TRBV7-9 and TRBJ2-3; D may be TRBD1 or TRBD2 (5 bases each). The CDR3 contains 13 residues. The V gene lost 5 bases and the J gene lost 2 bases, with 8 bases spanning the gap. Germline V gene sequence: CDR1 SEHNR, CDR2 FQNEAQ (reference sequence). CDR3 DNA sequence: TGTGCCAGCAGCCCCGGGACCACAGATACGCAGTATTTT. It yields the protein CASSPGTTDTQYF. The variable domain in full, completed from reference TRBV7-9 and TRBJ2-3, reads DTGVSQNPRHKITKRGQNVTFRCDPISEHNRLYWYRQTLGQGPEFLTYFQNEAQLEKSRLLSDRFSAERPKGSFSTLEIQRTEQGDSAMYLCASSPGTTDTQYFGPGTRLTVL.

The chain carries TRBV27 and TRBJ2-2; D unresolved. V was clipped by 6 bases and J by 7 bases, with 15 bases between them. The CDR3 is 14 residues long. Germline CDR1 MNHEY, CDR2 SMNVEV (reference sequence). DNA for the CDR3: TGTGCCAGCAGCCTATCCGAGGCGGTCGGGGAGCTGTTTTTT. It is translated as CASSLSEAVGELFF.

There are many counts of this clonotype. The rearrangement uses TRBV5-4 and TRBJ1-1; D call uncertain. V lost 4 bases to trimming and J lost 2 bases, with 12 bases between them. Germline CDR1 is SGHNT and CDR2 is YYREEE (reference sequence). There are 14 residues in the CDR3. The CDR3 DNA reads TGTGCCAGCAGCAGTCAGGCCTCCAACACTGAAGCTTTCTTT. Translating gives CASSSQASNTEAFF.

This clonotype has more than one count but fewer than ten. The genes are TRBV5-1 and TRBJ1-1; the D gene is possibly TRBD1 (5 bases). The germline CDR1 and CDR2 sequences are SGHRS and YFSETQ. The V end lost 0 bases, the J end lost 9 bases, and 12 bases lay between the germline ends. The CDR3 totals 13 residues. CDR3 amino acids: CASSLDDSFQAFF. CDR3 in DNA: TGCGCCAGCAGCTTGGACGACAGTTTCCAAGCTTTCTTT.

The sample holds many counts of this clonotype. J is TRBJ2-2 and V is TRBV12-3 or TRBV12-4; 11 bases line up with TRBD2. The CDR3 runs to 15 residues. Germline trimming cut 4 bases from V and 5 bases from J; bases unmatched to any gene: 3. CDR3 sequence (DNA): TGTGCCAGCAGTTCTAGCGGGAGGAAGACCGGGGAGCTGTTTTTT. Amino acids: CASSSSGRKTGELFF.

This clonotype was detected ten times or more. The rearrangement joins TRBV18 to TRBJ2-3; D not certain. The V end was cut by 6 bases, the J end by 0 bases, with 7 bases between. Germline CDR1 KGHSH, CDR2 LQKENI. The CDR3 is made up of 13 amino acids. This CDR3 is CASSVQSTDTQYF. CDR3 coding DNA: TGTGCCAGCTCTGTCCAGAGCACAGATACGCAGTATTTT.

V gene TRBV13 combines with J gene TRBJ2-6; D is unclear. The CDR3 runs 15 residues. Trimming cost V 5 bases and J 0 bases, with 8 bases left between them. Germline values: CDR1 PRHDT, CDR2 FYEKMQ (reference sequence). Here the CDR3 DNA reads TGTGCCAGCAGCGACGCCAACTCTGGGGCCAACGTCCTGACTTTC. It codes for CASSDANSGANVLTF.

This clonotype turned up a few times. The chain joins TRBV9 to TRBJ2-7; perhaps TRBD1 as D (6 bases). Germline CDR1 SGDLS, CDR2 YYNGEE. V was cut by 3 bases and J by 3 bases, with 16 bases left in between. The CDR3 spans 15 residues. The CDR3 region is CASSEFGTPNYEQYF. CDR3 coding DNA: TGTGCCAGCAGCGAATTCGGGACACCTAACTACGAGCAGTACTTC.

This clonotype was detected ten times or more. The chain links TRBV27 to TRBJ1-5; D is uncertain. Trimming pared 5 bases from V and 5 bases from J, leaving 7 bases between. CDR3 length equals 12 residues. From germline, CDR1 is MNHEY and CDR2 SMNVEV (reference sequence). CDR3 DNA sequence: TGTGCCAGCAGTGCCCCATATCAGCCCCAGCATTTT. Amino acids: CASSAPYQPQHF.

Many counts were recorded for this clonotype. The V call is TRBV7-2, the J call TRBJ2-5; 11 bases are a match to TRBD2. The CDR3 spans 15 residues. Trimming at V came to 4 bases and at J to 3 bases, leaving 4 bases not matched to a gene. Germline lookup yields CDR1 SGHTA and CDR2 FQGNSA. The CDR3 reads CASSSGGLAEETQYF. CDR3 coding DNA: TGTGCCAGCAGCTCCGGGGGACTAGCGGAAGAGACCCAGTACTTC. Supplemented by reference TRBV7-2 and TRBJ2-5, the full variable domain reads GAGVSQSPSNKVTEKGKDVELRCDPISGHTALYWYRQSLGQGLEFLIYFQGNSAPDKSGLPSDRFSAERTGGSVSTLTIQRTQQEDSAVYLCASSSGGLAEETQYFGPGTRLLVL.

The V gene is TRBV25-1, the J gene TRBJ2-7; tentatively, D is TRBD1 (5 bases). The germline V gene encodes CDR1 MGHDK and CDR2 SYGVNS. The ends were cut back, 3 bases at V and 6 bases at J, with 6 bases in the middle. The CDR3 is made up of 11 amino acids. The CDR3 spells CASSDRVEQYF. The DNA for the CDR3 is TGTGCCAGCAGTGACAGGGTCGAGCAGTACTTC.

The count of this clonotype is one. CDR3 DNA: TGTGCCAGCAGATACTCCGGTACGGGGGTAAATAATGAAAAACTGTTTTTT. It is translated as CASRYSGTGVNNEKLFF. The V call is TRBV27, the J call TRBJ1-4; weak D call: TRBD1 (5 bases). Looked up from germline, CDR1 is MNHEY and CDR2 is SMNVEV (reference sequence). This CDR3 region has 17 residues. Trimming left V 6 bases short and J 4 bases short, with 21 bases between.

This clonotype has more than one count but fewer than ten. The V gene is TRBV7-2, the J gene TRBJ1-1; D might be TRBD1 (5 bases). The CDR3 sequence is 16 residues long. V lost 4 bases to trimming and J lost 2 bases, with 17 bases between them. Germline V CDR1 and CDR2: SGHTA, FQGNSA. The CDR3 here is CASSYNSIRANTEAFF. The CDR3 DNA is TGTGCCAGCAGCTACAACTCAATCAGGGCTAACACTGAAGCTTTCTTT.

This clonotype was observed many times. The V gene is TRBV20-1, the J gene TRBJ1-2, with D hard to call. The CDR3 consists of 13 residues. V dropped 2 bases and J dropped 2 bases, with 9 bases sitting between them. Germline assignment: CDR1 DFQATT and CDR2 SNEGSKA (reference sequence). The DNA of the CDR3 is TGCAGTGCTAGAACGGTCAACAACTATGGCTACACCTTC. Amino acids: CSARTVNNYGYTF.

The V gene is TRBV28, the J gene TRBJ2-2, with D hard to call. The germline V gene encodes CDR1 MDHEN and CDR2 SYDVKM. This CDR3 has 16 residues. With 5 bases removed from V and 2 bases from J, the gap between germline ends came to 15 bases. CDR3 sequence: CASSPRWLDNTGELFF. The CDR3 bases are TGTGCCAGCAGTCCCCGGTGGCTCGACAACACCGGGGAGCTGTTTTTT.

This clonotype showed up many times. This sequence joins TRBV7-9 and TRBJ2-2; 8 nucleotides align to TRBD1. With 4 bases clipped from V and 4 bases from J, the junction kept 5 bases outside the gene matches. The CDR3 loop spans 15 amino acids. CDR1 and CDR2 from the germline V gene are SEHNR and FQNEAQ (reference sequence). CDR3 loop: CASSSDRVRTGELFF. CDR3 nucleotides: TGTGCCAGCAGCTCGGACAGGGTTCGCACCGGGGAGCTGTTTTTT.

About this clonotype itself: Given a much more abundant clone one base away, this may be a read error. This chain joins TRBV18 and TRBJ2-3; D is unresolved. V lost 4 bases and J lost 0, with 5 bases in between. Germline values: CDR1 KGHSH, CDR2 LQKENI. The CDR3 loop spans 13 amino acids. The CDR3 bases are TGTGCCAGCTCACTGGCGAGCACAGATACGCAGTATTTT. It translates to CASSLASTDTQYF. Full variable domain (outside the CDR3, taken from reference TRBV18 and TRBJ2-3): NAGVMQNPRHLVRRRGQEARLRCSPMKGHSHVYWYRQLPEEGLKFMVYLQKENIIDESGMPKERFSAEFPKEGPSILRIQQVVRGDSAAYFCASSLASTDTQYFGPGTRLTVL.

The chain recombines TRBV5-1 with TRBJ1-1, with a tentative D call TRBD1 (6 bases). Germline values: CDR1 SGHRS, CDR2 YFSETQ. Trimming removed 4 bases at V and 4 bases at J, with 17 bases between. The CDR3 consists of 15 residues. CDR3: CASSPSAGDITEAFF. The CDR3 DNA follows: TGCGCCAGCAGCCCGTCGGCAGGGGATATCACTGAAGCTTTCTTT.

This clonotype appeared many times. The chain joins TRBV5-1 to TRBJ2-3; 11 bases are shared with TRBD1. The CDR3 has 16 residues. The ends lost 4 bases at V and 4 bases at J; junction bases unmatched: 8. CDR1 is SGHRS, CDR2 YFSETQ, per germline. The DNA of the CDR3 is TGCGCCAGCAGCCCGGGTGGACAGGGGGCCGCAGATACGCAGTATTTT. This sequence encodes CASSPGGQGAADTQYF.

This clonotype was picked up many times. The chain uses TRBV7-9 and TRBJ1-1; D perhaps matches TRBD1 (5 bases). Between the trimmed V and J ends, which lost 3 bases and 1 base, there was a span of 12 bases. The CDR3 runs 15 residues. Germline assignment: CDR1 SEHNR and CDR2 FQNEAQ (reference sequence). The CDR3 region is CASSFLGQGNTEAFF. CDR3 sequence (DNA): TGTGCCAGCAGCTTCCTAGGTCAGGGGAACACTGAAGCTTTCTTT. The full variable domain, completed using reference TRBV7-9 and TRBJ1-1, is DTGVSQNPRHKITKRGQNVTFRCDPISEHNRLYWYRQTLGQGPEFLTYFQNEAQLEKSRLLSDRFSAERPKGSFSTLEIQRTEQGDSAMYLCASSFLGQGNTEAFFGQGTRLTVV.

This clonotype has only a few counts. The CDR3: CASSEGGLLGNEEQFF. The CDR3 DNA is TGTGCCAGCAGTGAAGGTGGACTCCTGGGGAATGAGGAGCAGTTCTTC. J is TRBJ2-1 and V is TRBV6-1; maybe TRBD2 (5 bases). The CDR3 is 16 amino acids. Per the germline V gene, CDR1 is MNHNS and CDR2 is SASEGT. Trimming stripped 1 base from V and 10 bases from J, with 20 bases between.

This chain connects TRBV19 to TRBJ1-4; possible D gene TRBD1, 6 bases. V lost 7 bases and J 5 bases, leaving 14 bases between the germline ends. The germline CDR1 and CDR2 sequences are LNHDA and SQIVND (reference sequence). The CDR3 is made up of 14 amino acids. The CDR3 DNA sequence: TGTGCCAGTACCTCATCAGGGGCGAATGAAAAACTGTTTTTT. Its protein is CASTSSGANEKLFF.

This clonotype was found many times. The J gene is TRBJ2-1, the V gene TRBV24-1; D tentatively fits TRBD1 or TRBD2 (5 bases each). This CDR3 has 15 amino acids. V lost 1 base and J 6 bases, leaving 12 bases between the germline ends. The germline gives CDR1 KGHDR, CDR2 SFDVKD. CDR3 residues: CATSDLTRRGNEQFF. In DNA, the CDR3 is TGTGCCACCAGTGATTTAACTAGAAGGGGCAATGAGCAGTTCTTC.

In this sample, this clonotype turned up a few times. The chain employs TRBV28 and TRBJ2-4; TRBD1 matches at 9 bases. The V gene's germline CDR1 is MDHEN and CDR2 SYDVKM. J lost 5 bases, V lost 5 bases, and 7 bases had no gene match. This CDR3 has 15 amino acids. The CDR3 loop is CASSPRGTGQNIQYF. The CDR3 DNA is TGTGCCAGCAGTCCGAGAGGGACAGGGCAAAACATTCAGTACTTC.

This clonotype showed up just a few times. This rearrangement joins TRBV2 to TRBJ2-2; possible D gene TRBD1, 6 bases. Germline CDR1 reads SNHLY; CDR2 reads FYNNEI. The CDR3 is 15 residues long. With 6 bases removed from V and 2 bases from J, the gap between germline ends came to 13 bases. The CDR3 here is CASRADRFNTGELFF. The CDR3 nucleotides read TGTGCCAGCAGAGCGGACAGATTCAACACCGGGGAGCTGTTTTTT. Using reference TRBV2 and TRBJ2-2 for the parts outside the CDR3, the full variable domain is EPEVTQTPSHQVTQMGQEVILRCVPISNHLYFYWYRQILGQKVEFLVSFYNNEISEKSEIFDDQFSVERPDGSNFTLKIRSTKLEDSAMYFCASRADRFNTGELFFGEGSRLTVL.